This TCR beta chain is from a study of identifying expanded T cells in peripheral blood. The data were produced by immunoSEQ multiplex PCR, yet TCRdb's version contains in-frame clones alone and is incomplete. The repertoire holds about 100,000 clones, with approximately 88% as singletons. The germline V gene has CDR1 LNHNV and CDR2 YYDKDF (reference sequence). This CDR3 contains 16 residues. V was trimmed by 4 bases and J by 6 bases, leaving 19 bases between them. As for this clone: Its target is not known.

Healthy donors had no documented immune events, such as infections, while sampled. Findings of the study overall: Variance in clone template counts between approximately two-week samples significantly increased with total template count across all healthy donors. Over two and four weeks, about 15 and 18 clones changed, versus approximately 1.2 between replicates.

The TCR was taken from a person aged 18 to 75 in good health. Sequencing used blood. The chain combines TRBV15 with TRBJ2-1; possible D gene TRBD2, 7 bases. CDR3 DNA sequence: TGTGCCACCAGCACCGTACTGGGGGGGCCGGTCAATGAGCAGTTCTTC. Translated, it gives CATSTVLGGPVNEQFF.